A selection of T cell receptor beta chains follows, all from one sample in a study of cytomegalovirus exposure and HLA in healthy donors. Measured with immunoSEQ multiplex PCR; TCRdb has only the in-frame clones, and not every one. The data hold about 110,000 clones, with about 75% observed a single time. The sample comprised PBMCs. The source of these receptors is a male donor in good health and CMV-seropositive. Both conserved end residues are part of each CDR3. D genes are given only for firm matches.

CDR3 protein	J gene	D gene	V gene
CASSGLGTASYEQYF	TRBJ2-7	TRBD1	TRBV28
CASSSLAGAQETQYF	TRBJ2-5	TRBD2	TRBV27
CAILADGTDTQYF	TRBJ2-3	NA	TRBV6-1
CASSVGRSGNTIYF	TRBJ1-3	NA	TRBV2
CASSQGDSSNQPQHF	TRBJ1-5	TRBD1	TRBV4-1
CAWSLRDSSGANVLTF	TRBJ2-6	TRBD1	TRBV30
CASSPGQGSYNEQFF	TRBJ2-1	TRBD1	TRBV5-1
CASSLRPGQPYNEQFF	TRBJ2-1	TRBD1	TRBV7-9
CASSFVSVLNTEAFF	TRBJ1-1	NA	TRBV7-9
CASSIVGTGKNIQYF	TRBJ2-4	TRBD1	TRBV19
CASSVYHRGWTNEQFF	TRBJ2-1	TRBD1	TRBV9
CAWSLPARGAGDTQYF	TRBJ2-3	TRBD2	TRBV30
CASSLTGGNEKLFF	TRBJ1-4	TRBD1	TRBV5-4
CASSETSGGALFWNEQFF	TRBJ2-1	TRBD2	TRBV4-1
CASSRERTSSYEQYF	NA	NA	TRBV6-1
CASSSRRSSYEQYF	TRBJ2-7	NA	TRBV5-4
CASTGGVRDTQYF	TRBJ2-3	NA	TRBV5-4
CASSLNSGSSYNEQFF	TRBJ2-1	TRBD2	TRBV7-2
CASSLAGGFEQYF	TRBJ2-7	TRBD2	TRBV7-2
CASSTIAPGNTIYF	TRBJ1-3	NA	TRBV19
CASSGGGSQETQYF	TRBJ2-5	TRBD2	TRBV5-5
CATSRDGRVGQPQHF	TRBJ1-5	NA	TRBV15
CASSSTGTGFTGELFF	TRBJ2-2	TRBD1	TRBV4-2
CASSLSPEPGELFF	TRBJ2-2	NA	TRBV7-3
CASSLDMNTEAFF	TRBJ1-1	NA	TRBV7-9